What follows are 32 T cell receptor beta chains derived from one specimen sequenced in a study of cytotoxic CD8 clonotypes in ibrutinib-treated CLL. TCRdb's table, derived via immunoSEQ multiplex PCR, lists solely in-frame clones and lacks some. The sample lists roughly 250,000 clones; about three quarters were seen once. The specimen was PBMCs, collected after 24 months of ibrutinib treatment. The receptors were sampled from a human donor with chronic lymphocytic leukemia.

The CDR3 region has the DNA TGTGCCAGCAGAAGTTCGGGACAGCGCTCCTACAATGAGCAGTTCTTC. This codes for CASRSSGQRSYNEQFF. This sequence joins TRBV28 and TRBJ2-1, with 7 bases lining up with TRBD1. The germline V gene has CDR1 MDHEN and CDR2 SYDVKM. This CDR3 is 16 amino acids long. The junction had 8 bases not matched to a gene; V was cut back by 6 bases and J by 0 bases.

The chain combines TRBV5-4 with TRBJ2-7; either TRBD1 or TRBD2 may fit D (5 bases each). Germline CDR1 reads SGHNT; CDR2 reads YYREEE (reference sequence). The germline V and J ends were trimmed by 2 bases and 8 bases, with 17 bases remaining between them. There are 14 residues in the CDR3. CDR3 in amino acids: CASSFWGSKGKQYF. The CDR3 nucleotides are TGTGCCAGCAGCTTCTGGGGGAGCAAAGGGAAGCAGTACTTC.

The chain uses TRBV9 and TRBJ2-2; no definite D call. With 6 bases removed from V and 0 bases from J, the gap between germline ends came to 12 bases. Per the germline V gene, CDR1 is SGDLS and CDR2 is YYNGEE. The CDR3 has 15 residues. The CDR3 nucleotides are TGTGCCAGCAACCAATACGGATCGAACACCGGGGAGCTGTTTTTT. Amino acids: CASNQYGSNTGELFF.

The chain has TRBV28 and TRBJ2-7; possible D gene TRBD2, 7 bases. V gave up 5 bases and J gave up 6 bases, with 17 bases separating them. CDR1 and CDR2 from the germline V gene are MDHEN and SYDVKM. The CDR3 spans 14 residues. The CDR3 DNA reads as TGTGCCAGCAGTCGGGGGGCAGGGGAGGGCGAGCAGTACTTC. Translated: CASSRGAGEGEQYF.

This clone came up a few times. The rearrangement uses TRBV15 and TRBJ1-4, with D possibly TRBD1 on 6 matching bases. Germline V gene sequence: CDR1 LNHNV, CDR2 YYDKDF (reference sequence). The V and J ends lost 2 bases and 6 bases respectively, with 25 bases between them. The CDR3 spans 19 residues. Written as DNA, the CDR3 is TGTGCCACCAGCAGATCTCGGGGGTACAGGGTCGGTGGAGATGAAAAACTGTTTTTT. Residues: CATSRSRGYRVGGDEKLFF. Full variable domain (missing parts from reference TRBV15 and TRBJ1-4): DAMVIQNPRYQVTQFGKPVTLSCSQTLNHNVMYWYQQKSSQAPKLLFHYYDKDFNNEADTPDNFQSRRPNTSFCFLDIRSPGLGDTAMYLCATSRSRGYRVGGDEKLFFGSGTQLSVL.

This chain joins TRBV7-9 and TRBJ2-1, with 10 positions matching TRBD2. The CDR3 has 15 amino acids. Unmatched junction bases numbered 10, after V lost 6 bases and J lost 8 bases. CDR1 is SEHNR, CDR2 FQNEAQ, per germline (reference sequence). The CDR3 DNA follows: TGTGCCAGCAGTGATTCTAGCGGGAGATTCTATGAGCAGTTCTTC. Protein sequence: CASSDSSGRFYEQFF.

The chain links TRBV7-2 to TRBJ2-1, with 7 bases that match TRBD1. This CDR3 is 14 amino acids long. Germline CDR1 reads SGHTA; CDR2 reads FQGNSA. J lost 3 bases, V lost 6 bases, and 5 bases had no gene match. The CDR3 loop reads CASRSGQSYNEQFF. The CDR3 bases are TGTGCCAGCAGATCGGGACAGAGCTACAATGAGCAGTTCTTC. Full variable domain (missing parts from reference TRBV7-2 and TRBJ2-1): GAGVSQSPSNKVTEKGKDVELRCDPISGHTALYWYRQSLGQGLEFLIYFQGNSAPDKSGLPSDRFSAERTGGSVSTLTIQRTQQEDSAVYLCASRSGQSYNEQFFGPGTRLTVL.

V and J are TRBV28 and TRBJ2-3; 10 nucleotides align to TRBD2. V lost 7 bases, J lost 1 base, and 5 bases stayed unmatched. Germline V gene sequence: CDR1 MDHEN, CDR2 SYDVKM. This CDR3 contains 15 residues. The DNA of the CDR3 is TGTGCCAGCATTCCCGGGACTAGCGGCACAGATACGCAGTATTTT. This sequence encodes CASIPGTSGTDTQYF.

The genes are TRBV11-2 and TRBJ2-3; the D gene is possibly TRBD2 (6 bases). The CDR3 spans 13 residues. The germline V gene encodes CDR1 SGHAT and CDR2 FQNNGV. The V gene lost 6 bases and the J gene lost 6 bases, with 13 bases spanning the gap. As DNA, the CDR3 is TGTGCCAGCAGATTTGGAGGGTCCGATACGCAGTATTTT. As protein: CASRFGGSDTQYF. Complete variable domain (other parts from reference TRBV11-2 and TRBJ2-3): EAGVAQSPRYKIIEKRQSVAFWCNPISGHATLYWYQQILGQGPKLLIQFQNNGVVDDSQLPKDRFSAERLKGVDSTLKIQPAKLEDSAVYLCASRFGGSDTQYFGPGTRLTVL.

This clone was counted once. V gene TRBV5-8 combines with J gene TRBJ1-2; 7 bases line up with TRBD1. After removal of 0 bases from V and 4 bases from J, the junction contained 3 bases not matched to a gene. Germline CDR1 and CDR2: SGHTS and YDEGEE. The CDR3 is made up of 14 amino acids. This chain's CDR3 is CASSLGGTVYGYTF. The DNA of the CDR3 is TGTGCCAGCAGCTTGGGAGGGACAGTCTATGGCTACACCTTC.

The rearrangement joins TRBV13 to TRBJ1-4; D gene unclear. The CDR3 extends over 13 amino acids. Germline V gene data show CDR1 as PRHDT and CDR2 as FYEKMQ (reference sequence). The V and J ends lost 0 bases and 4 bases respectively, with 3 bases between them. The CDR3 sequence is CASSLGINEKLFF. CDR3 DNA: TGTGCCAGCAGCTTAGGGATTAATGAAAAACTGTTTTTT.

This chain connects TRBV2 to TRBJ2-7, with unresolved D. Trimming shortened V by 7 bases and J by 2 bases, and 6 bases separated the two germline ends. The germline gives CDR1 SNHLY, CDR2 FYNNEI. The CDR3 sequence is 11 residues long. For the CDR3, the DNA is TGTGCCAGCACCGGAGCCTACGAGCAGTACTTC. Translation gives CASTGAYEQYF.

The chain couples TRBV28 to TRBJ2-6; D unclear. V lost 2 bases to trimming and J lost 3 bases, with 8 bases between them. Germline CDR1 reads MDHEN; CDR2 reads SYDVKM. The CDR3 length is 15 residues. The CDR3 nucleotides are TGTGCCAGCAGTTTACCAGTATTTGGGGCCAACGTCCTGACTTTC. Protein product: CASSLPVFGANVLTF.

The J gene is TRBJ2-3, the V gene TRBV28, with TRBD1 matching 8 bases. Per germline, CDR1 MDHEN and CDR2 SYDVKM. V shed 8 bases, J shed 1 base, and the junction held 11 bases outside the gene matches. The length of the CDR3 is 16 residues. DNA for the CDR3: TGTGCCAGCGGGGGCAGAGACAGGGGCCGCACAGATACGCAGTATTTT. Protein sequence: CASGGRDRGRTDTQYF.

In its sample, this clone was seen once. Additional DNA sequences in this sample encode the identical CDR3. The chain links TRBV9 to TRBJ2-7; the D gene is possibly TRBD2 (6 bases). This CDR3 is built from 14 residues. Per germline, CDR1 SGDLS and CDR2 YYNGEE. V lost 0 bases to trimming and J lost 2 bases, with 9 bases between them. CDR3 coding DNA: TGTGCCAGCAGCGTAGGGGCGGGAACCTACGAGCAGTACTTC. This codes for CASSVGAGTYEQYF.

The chain combines TRBV9 with TRBJ1-4, with TRBD1 identical over 7 bases. Germline V gene lookup returns CDR1 SGDLS and CDR2 YYNGEE. V dropped 2 bases and J dropped 11; count of bases not matched to a gene: 18. This CDR3 contains 17 residues. The CDR3: CASSVGTAIPLSKKLFF. Here the CDR3 DNA reads TGTGCCAGCAGCGTGGGGACAGCCATACCCCTATCCAAGAAACTGTTTTTT.

The chain combines TRBV20-1 with TRBJ2-1; D unclear. The CDR3 runs to 9 residues. Trimming took off 7 bases at V and 9 bases at J, with 7 bases between the two ends. CDR1 and CDR2 from the germline V gene are DFQATT and SNEGSKA (reference sequence). DNA for the CDR3: TGCAGTGTGGGCGTTGAGCAGTTCTTC. Translation gives CSVGVEQFF.

The chain combines TRBV10-3 with TRBJ2-7; TRBD2 agrees at 14 bases. The CDR3 spans 15 residues. V was pared by 5 bases and J by 4 bases, with 4 bases of the junction left unmatched. Germline V CDR1 and CDR2: ENHRY, SYGVKD. CDR3 coding DNA: TGTGCCATCAGTCGGGGGACTAGCGGGAGATACGAGCAGTACTTC. Translated: CAISRGTSGRYEQYF.

In its sample, this clone was seen a few times. The chain recombines TRBV2 with TRBJ1-4; 7 bases match TRBD1. This CDR3 has 12 amino acids. V was clipped by 6 bases and J by 5 bases; unmatched bases: 0. Germline V gene lookup returns CDR1 SNHLY and CDR2 FYNNEI. Here the CDR3 reads CASRTGNEKLFF. CDR3 in DNA: TGTGCCAGCAGGACAGGGAATGAAAAACTGTTTTTT. The full variable domain, in which reference TRBV2 and TRBJ1-4 provide the parts outside the CDR3, is EPEVTQTPSHQVTQMGQEVILRCVPISNHLYFYWYRQILGQKVEFLVSFYNNEISEKSEIFDDQFSVERPDGSNFTLKIRSTKLEDSAMYFCASRTGNEKLFFGSGTQLSVL.

This clone has just a few counts. This chain joins TRBV29-1 and TRBJ2-5; the match to TRBD1 covers 7 bases. Germline CDR1 SQVTM, CDR2 ANQGSEA. J was trimmed by 4 bases and V by 7 bases; bases with no gene match: 12. The length of the CDR3 is 14 residues. The CDR3 sequence is CSAGGKGARETQYF. As DNA, the CDR3 is TGCAGCGCCGGAGGTAAGGGGGCTCGAGAGACCCAGTACTTC. Complete variable domain (other parts from reference TRBV29-1 and TRBJ2-5): SAVISQKPSRDICQRGTSLTIQCQVDSQVTMMFWYRQQPGQSLTLIATANQGSEATYESGFVIDKFPISRPNLTFSTLTVSNMSPEDSSIYLCSAGGKGARETQYFGPGTRLLVL.

This chain links TRBV5-1 with TRBJ1-2; 9 bases line up with TRBD1. Germline V gives CDR1 SGHRS, CDR2 YFSETQ. The J segment lost 7 bases and the V segment lost 4 bases, leaving 8 bases of the junction unmatched. There are 14 residues in the CDR3. CDR3 region: CASSTTQGATGYTF. CDR3 bases: TGCGCCAGCAGCACTACACAGGGGGCGACTGGCTACACCTTC.

V and J are TRBV7-2 and TRBJ1-5; D uncertain. The CDR3 runs 12 residues. Trimming stripped 5 bases from V and 6 bases from J, with 8 bases between. Germline CDR1 SGHTA, CDR2 FQGNSA. The CDR3 coding sequence is TGTGCCAGCAGCCCCCCCAGTCAGCCCCAGCATTTT. Its protein product is CASSPPSQPQHF.

This chain's CDR3 is CASNSRGIDEQFF. CDR3 bases: TGTGCCAGCAATTCCCGGGGAATCGATGAGCAGTTCTTC. The chain joins TRBV2 to TRBJ2-1; tentatively, D is TRBD2 (5 bases). The ends were cut back, 7 bases at V and 8 bases at J, with 15 bases in the middle. The V gene's germline CDR1 is SNHLY and CDR2 FYNNEI. This CDR3 is 13 amino acids long.

The V gene is TRBV11-2, the J gene TRBJ1-1; 9 bases line up with TRBD1. The V gene end was trimmed by 5 bases and the J gene end by 5 bases; junction bases not matched to a gene: 3. CDR3 length: 13 residues. Germline CDR1 and CDR2: SGHAT and FQNNGV. The CDR3 DNA reads TGTGCCAGCAGCAAAGACAGGGGGACTGAAGCTTTCTTT. This gives the protein CASSKDRGTEAFF.

This clone has just a few counts. The chain recombines TRBV28 with TRBJ2-2, with 9 bases that match TRBD1. The CDR3 has 14 amino acids. J lost 5 bases, V lost 5 bases, and 3 bases had no gene match. The germline V gene has CDR1 MDHEN and CDR2 SYDVKM. The CDR3 here is CASSLTGGTGELFF. CDR3 DNA: TGTGCCAGCAGTCTGACAGGGGGAACCGGGGAGCTGTTTTTT.

There are a few counts of this clone. The J gene is TRBJ1-1, the V gene TRBV20-1; D unresolved. Germline V gene sequence: CDR1 DFQATT, CDR2 SNEGSKA (reference sequence). CDR3 length: 9 amino acids. Trimming cost V 3 bases and J 11 bases, with 7 bases left between them. The CDR3 nucleotides read TGCAGTGCTAGGGTGGGGGCTTTCTTT. This codes for CSARVGAFF.

The V call is TRBV11-1, the J call TRBJ2-7; 9 bases are shared with TRBD2. The CDR3 is 17 amino acids. Losses at the gene ends were 5 bases for V and 0 bases for J; bases not matched to a gene: 11. Germline loops: CDR1 SGHAT, CDR2 FQDESV (reference sequence). CDR3 DNA sequence: TGTGCCAGCAGCACACGACTAGCGGAGGAGTACTCCTACGAGCAGTACTTC. Its protein is CASSTRLAEEYSYEQYF.

The chain has TRBV7-2 and TRBJ2-7; no definite D call. Germline V gene sequence: CDR1 SGHTA, CDR2 FQGNSA. The CDR3 contains 17 residues. V dropped 6 bases and J dropped 1 base, with 22 bases sitting between them. The CDR3 nucleotides read TGTGCCAGCAGTCGAGATCGTTGGACGGGCCCTTCCTACGAGCAGTACTTC. It yields the protein CASSRDRWTGPSYEQYF.

The genes are TRBV29-1 and TRBJ1-4; tentative D call: TRBD1 (5 bases). CDR1 and CDR2 from the germline V gene are SQVTM and ANQGSEA. Trimming pared 1 base from V and 10 bases from J, leaving 13 bases between. The CDR3 extends over 13 amino acids. CDR3 nucleotide sequence: TGCAGCGTTGAAGCCGACCGGGACGGAAAACTGTTTTTT. Encoded protein: CSVEADRDGKLFF. Full variable domain (outside the CDR3, taken from reference TRBV29-1 and TRBJ1-4): SAVISQKPSRDICQRGTSLTIQCQVDSQVTMMFWYRQQPGQSLTLIATANQGSEATYESGFVIDKFPISRPNLTFSTLTVSNMSPEDSSIYLCSVEADRDGKLFFGSGTQLSVL.

The rearrangement joins TRBV2 to TRBJ2-3, with D possibly being TRBD2 (6 bases). The germline CDR1 and CDR2 sequences are SNHLY and FYNNEI. The CDR3 totals 11 residues. As DNA, the CDR3 is TGTGGGTTCCTTGGAGGGGATACGCAGTATTTT. Protein product: CGFLGGDTQYF.

The chain recombines TRBV14 with TRBJ2-7; 10 bases fit TRBD2. CDR3 length: 16 residues. Germline CDR1 is SGHDN and CDR2 is FVKESK. Unmatched junction bases numbered 15, after V lost 5 bases and J lost 8 bases. The CDR3 is CASSVLAGATAKKQYF. CDR3 sequence (DNA): TGTGCCAGCAGCGTCCTAGCGGGAGCTACTGCGAAAAAGCAGTACTTC.

The genes are TRBV27 and TRBJ2-7, with D hard to call. Trimming took 8 bases from V and 4 from J, leaving 6 bases between them. This CDR3 comprises 10 residues. CDR1 and CDR2 (germline): MNHEY, SMNVEV (reference sequence). The CDR3 sequence: CASLLYEQYF. In nucleotides, the CDR3 is TGTGCCAGCCTTTTATACGAGCAGTACTTC.